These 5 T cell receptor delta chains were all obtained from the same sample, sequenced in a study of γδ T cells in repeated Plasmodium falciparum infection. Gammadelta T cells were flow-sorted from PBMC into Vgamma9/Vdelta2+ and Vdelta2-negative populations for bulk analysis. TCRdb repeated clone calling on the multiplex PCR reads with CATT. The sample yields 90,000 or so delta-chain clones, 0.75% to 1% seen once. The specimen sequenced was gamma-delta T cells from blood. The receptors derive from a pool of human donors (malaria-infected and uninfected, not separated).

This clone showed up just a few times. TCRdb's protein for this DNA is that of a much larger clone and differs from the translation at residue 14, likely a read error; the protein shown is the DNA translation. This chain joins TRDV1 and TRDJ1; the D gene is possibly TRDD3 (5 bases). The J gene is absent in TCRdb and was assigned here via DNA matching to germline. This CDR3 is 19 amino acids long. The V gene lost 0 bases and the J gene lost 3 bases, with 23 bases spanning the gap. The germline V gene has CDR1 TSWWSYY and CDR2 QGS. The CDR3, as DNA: TGTGCTCTTGGGGAACTTCTCTCACCCCGATGGGGTTACGCCGATAAACTCATCTTT. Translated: CALGELLSPRWGYADKLIF.

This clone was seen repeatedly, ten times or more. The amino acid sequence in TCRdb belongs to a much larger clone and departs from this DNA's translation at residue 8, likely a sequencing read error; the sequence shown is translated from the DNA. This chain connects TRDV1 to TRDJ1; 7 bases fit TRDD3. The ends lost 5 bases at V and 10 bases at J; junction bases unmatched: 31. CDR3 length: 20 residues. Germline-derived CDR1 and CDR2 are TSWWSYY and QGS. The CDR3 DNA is TGTGCTCTTGGGACTGATCTTTCTACTTTTACTGGGGTTGCCACCGCAGGACTCATCTTT. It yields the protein CALGTDLSTFTGVATAGLIF.

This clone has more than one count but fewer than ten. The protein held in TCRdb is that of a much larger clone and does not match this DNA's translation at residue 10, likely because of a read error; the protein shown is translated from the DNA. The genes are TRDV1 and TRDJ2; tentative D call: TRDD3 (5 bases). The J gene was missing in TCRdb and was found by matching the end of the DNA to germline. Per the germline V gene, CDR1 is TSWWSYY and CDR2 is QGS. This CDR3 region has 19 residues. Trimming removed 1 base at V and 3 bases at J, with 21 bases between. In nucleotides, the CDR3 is TGTGCTCTTGGGGAACGGGGTGTCTTTTGCTGGGTCCTGACAGCACAACTCTTCTTT. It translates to CALGERGVFCWVLTAQLFF.

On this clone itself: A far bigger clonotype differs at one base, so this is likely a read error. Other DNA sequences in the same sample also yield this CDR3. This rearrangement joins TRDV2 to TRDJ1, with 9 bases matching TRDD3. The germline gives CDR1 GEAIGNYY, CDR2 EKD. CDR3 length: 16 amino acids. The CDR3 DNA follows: TGTGCCTGTGACCCTGGGGGATGGCTGTACACCGATAAGCTCATCTTT. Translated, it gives CACDPGGWLYTDKLIF.

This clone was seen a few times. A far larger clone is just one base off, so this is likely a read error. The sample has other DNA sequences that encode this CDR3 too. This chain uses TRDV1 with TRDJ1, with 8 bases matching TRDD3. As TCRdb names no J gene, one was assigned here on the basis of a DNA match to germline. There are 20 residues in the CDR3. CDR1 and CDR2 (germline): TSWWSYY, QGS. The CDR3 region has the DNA TGTGCCCTTGGGGAAGGAGATACCTACGGGATACGACCGTACACCGATAAACTCATCTTT. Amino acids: CALGEGDTYGIRPYTDKLIF.